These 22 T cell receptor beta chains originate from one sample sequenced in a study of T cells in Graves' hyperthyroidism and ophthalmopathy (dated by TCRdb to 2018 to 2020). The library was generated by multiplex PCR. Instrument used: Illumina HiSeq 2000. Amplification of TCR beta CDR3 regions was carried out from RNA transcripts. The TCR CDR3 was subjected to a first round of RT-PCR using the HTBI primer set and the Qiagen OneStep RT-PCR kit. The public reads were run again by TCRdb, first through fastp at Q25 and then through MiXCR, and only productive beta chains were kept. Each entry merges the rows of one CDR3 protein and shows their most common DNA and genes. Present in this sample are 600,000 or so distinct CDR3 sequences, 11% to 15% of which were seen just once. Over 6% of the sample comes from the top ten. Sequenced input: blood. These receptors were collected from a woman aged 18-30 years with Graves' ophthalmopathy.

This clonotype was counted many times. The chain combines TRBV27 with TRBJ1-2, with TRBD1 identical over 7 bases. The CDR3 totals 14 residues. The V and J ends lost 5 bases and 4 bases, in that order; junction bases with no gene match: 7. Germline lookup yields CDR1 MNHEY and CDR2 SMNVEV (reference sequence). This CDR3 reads CASSQDRESYGYTF. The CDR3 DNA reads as TGTGCCAGCAGTCAAGACAGGGAAAGCTATGGCTACACCTTC.

In DNA form, the CDR3 reads TGTGCCAGTAGTAGGATCGGGACTAGACGCAATGAGCAGTTCTTC. The encoded protein is CASSRIGTRRNEQFF. The chain recombines TRBV19 with TRBJ2-1; 8 bases match TRBD2. The junction had 8 bases not matched to a gene; V was cut back by 4 bases and J by 6 bases. CDR1 and CDR2 from the germline V gene are LNHDA and SQIVND (reference sequence). The CDR3 runs 15 residues.

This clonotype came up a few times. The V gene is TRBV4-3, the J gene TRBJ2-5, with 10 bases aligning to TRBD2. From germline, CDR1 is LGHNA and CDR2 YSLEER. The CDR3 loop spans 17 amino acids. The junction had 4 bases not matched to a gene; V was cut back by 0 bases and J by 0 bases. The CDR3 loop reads CASSQEWSGRDQETQYF. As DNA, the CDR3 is TGCGCCAGCAGCCAAGAGTGGAGCGGGAGGGACCAAGAGACCCAGTACTTC.

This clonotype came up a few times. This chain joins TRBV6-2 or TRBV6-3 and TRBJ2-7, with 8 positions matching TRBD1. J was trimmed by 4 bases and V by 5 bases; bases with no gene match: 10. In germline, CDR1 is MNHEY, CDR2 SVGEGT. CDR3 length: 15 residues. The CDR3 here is CASSTRGTGPYEQYF. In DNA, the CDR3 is TGTGCCAGCAGTACTCGCGGGACAGGCCCTTACGAGCAGTACTTC.

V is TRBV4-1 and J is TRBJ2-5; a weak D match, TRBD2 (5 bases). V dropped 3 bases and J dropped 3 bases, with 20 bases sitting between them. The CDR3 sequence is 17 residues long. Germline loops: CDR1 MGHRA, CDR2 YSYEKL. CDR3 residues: CASSQRTFSGSEETQYF. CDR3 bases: TGCGCCAGCAGCCAGCGAACTTTCTCGGGTAGCGAAGAGACCCAGTACTTC.

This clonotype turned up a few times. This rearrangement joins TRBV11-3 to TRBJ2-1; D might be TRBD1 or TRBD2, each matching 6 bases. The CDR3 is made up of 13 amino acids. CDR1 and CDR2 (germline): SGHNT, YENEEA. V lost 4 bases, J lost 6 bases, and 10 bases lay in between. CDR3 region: CASSSEGGNEQFF. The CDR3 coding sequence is TGTGCCAGCAGCTCCGAGGGGGGCAATGAGCAGTTCTTC.

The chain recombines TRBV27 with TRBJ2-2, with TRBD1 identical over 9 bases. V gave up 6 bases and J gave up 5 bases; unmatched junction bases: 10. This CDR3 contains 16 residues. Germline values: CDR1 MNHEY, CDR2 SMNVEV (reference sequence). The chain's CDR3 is CASRLGTGILTGELFF. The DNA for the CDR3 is TGTGCCAGCAGGTTGGGGACAGGGATCCTAACCGGGGAGCTGTTTTTT.

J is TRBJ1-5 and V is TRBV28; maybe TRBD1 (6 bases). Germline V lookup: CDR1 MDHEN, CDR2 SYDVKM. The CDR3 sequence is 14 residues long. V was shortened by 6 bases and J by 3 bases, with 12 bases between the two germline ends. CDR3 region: CASRQTGFNQPQHF. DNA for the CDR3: TGTGCCAGCAGACAGACAGGATTCAATCAGCCCCAGCATTTT.

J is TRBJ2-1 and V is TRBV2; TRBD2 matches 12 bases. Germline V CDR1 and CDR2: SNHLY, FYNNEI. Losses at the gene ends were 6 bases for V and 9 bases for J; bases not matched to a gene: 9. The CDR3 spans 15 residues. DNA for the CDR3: TGTGCCAGCAGGGAGAGACTAGCGGGAGATCGTGAGCAGTTCTTC. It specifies CASRERLAGDREQFF.

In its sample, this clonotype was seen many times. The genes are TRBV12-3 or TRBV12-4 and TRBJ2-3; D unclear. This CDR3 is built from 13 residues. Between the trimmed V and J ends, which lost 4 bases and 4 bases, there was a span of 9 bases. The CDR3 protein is CASSYWQADTQYF. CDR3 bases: TGTGCCAGCAGTTATTGGCAGGCAGATACGCAGTATTTT.

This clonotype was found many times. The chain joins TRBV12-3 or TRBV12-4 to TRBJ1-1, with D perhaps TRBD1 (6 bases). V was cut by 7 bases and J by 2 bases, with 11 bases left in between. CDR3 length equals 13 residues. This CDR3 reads CASIWGANTEAFF. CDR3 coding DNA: TGTGCCAGCATATGGGGGGCAAACACTGAAGCTTTCTTT.

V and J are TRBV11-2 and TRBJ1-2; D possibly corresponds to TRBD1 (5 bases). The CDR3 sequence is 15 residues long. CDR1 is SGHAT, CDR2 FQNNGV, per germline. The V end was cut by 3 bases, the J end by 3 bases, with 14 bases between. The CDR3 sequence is CASSLGEGGHYGYTF. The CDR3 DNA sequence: TGTGCCAGCAGCTTGGGGGAAGGAGGGCACTATGGCTACACCTTC.

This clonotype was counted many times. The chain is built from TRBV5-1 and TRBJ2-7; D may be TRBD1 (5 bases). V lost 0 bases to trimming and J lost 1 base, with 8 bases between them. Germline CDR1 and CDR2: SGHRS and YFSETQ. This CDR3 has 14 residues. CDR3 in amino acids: CASSLEGRSYEQYF. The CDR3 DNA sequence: TGCGCCAGCAGCTTGGAGGGGCGGTCCTACGAGCAGTACTTC.

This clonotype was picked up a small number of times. The CDR3 nucleotides read TGTGCCAGCAGCCCCGCGGGGAGTCTGAACGAGCAGTACTTC. This sequence encodes CASSPAGSLNEQYF. This rearrangement joins TRBV7-3 to TRBJ2-7; D may be TRBD2 (6 bases). CDR3 size: 14 residues. The V end was cut by 5 bases, the J end by 5 bases, with 16 bases between. Germline-derived CDR1 and CDR2 are SGHTA and FQGTGA.

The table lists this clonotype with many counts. CDR3 bases: TGCGCCAGCAGCTTGGCCGGGACTGGGGACAATGAGCAGTTCTTC. The encoded protein is CASSLAGTGDNEQFF. The V and J genes are TRBV5-1 and TRBJ2-1, with a tentative D call TRBD2 (6 bases). The CDR3 totals 15 residues. The germline CDR1 and CDR2 sequences are SGHRS and YFSETQ. Trimming took 0 bases from V and 5 from J, leaving 12 bases between them.

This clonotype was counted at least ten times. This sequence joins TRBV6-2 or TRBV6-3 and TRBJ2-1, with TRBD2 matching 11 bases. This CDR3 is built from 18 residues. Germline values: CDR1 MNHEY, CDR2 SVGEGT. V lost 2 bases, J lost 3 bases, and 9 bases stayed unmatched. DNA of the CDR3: TGTGCCAGCAGTTACCGAGGGACTAGCGGTCGGTTCTACAATGAGCAGTTCTTC. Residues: CASSYRGTSGRFYNEQFF.

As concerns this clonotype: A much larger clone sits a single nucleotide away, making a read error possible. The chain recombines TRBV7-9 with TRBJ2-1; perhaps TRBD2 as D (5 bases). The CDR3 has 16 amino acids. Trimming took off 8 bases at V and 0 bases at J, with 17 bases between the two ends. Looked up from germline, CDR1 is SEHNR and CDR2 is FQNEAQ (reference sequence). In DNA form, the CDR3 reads TGTGCCAGCGGACCAATAACCGGGGACTCCTACAATGAGCAGTTCTTC. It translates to CASGPITGDSYNEQFF.

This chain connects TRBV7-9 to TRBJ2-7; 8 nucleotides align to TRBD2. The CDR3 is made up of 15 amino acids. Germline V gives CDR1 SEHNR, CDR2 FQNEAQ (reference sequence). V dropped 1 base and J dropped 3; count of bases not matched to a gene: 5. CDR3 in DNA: TGTGCCAGCAGCTTAGGTAGGACTAGCAGCTACGAGCAGTACTTC. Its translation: CASSLGRTSSYEQYF. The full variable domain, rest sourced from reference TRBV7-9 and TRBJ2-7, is DTGVSQNPRHKITKRGQNVTFRCDPISEHNRLYWYRQTLGQGPEFLTYFQNEAQLEKSRLLSDRFSAERPKGSFSTLEIQRTEQGDSAMYLCASSLGRTSSYEQYFGPGTRLTVT.

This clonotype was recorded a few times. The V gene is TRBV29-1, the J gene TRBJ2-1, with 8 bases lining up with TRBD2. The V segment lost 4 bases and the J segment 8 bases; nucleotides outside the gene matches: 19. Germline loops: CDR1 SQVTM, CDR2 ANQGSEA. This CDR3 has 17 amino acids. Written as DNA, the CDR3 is TGCAGCGTTGTAAGCGGGAGCCCTCCCGTAGCTGGGGATGAGCAGTTCTTC. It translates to CSVVSGSPPVAGDEQFF.

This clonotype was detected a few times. CDR3 residues: CSARDRTSVYNEQFF. CDR3 sequence (DNA): TGCAGTGCTAGAGACAGGACTAGTGTCTACAATGAGCAGTTCTTC. The rearrangement joins TRBV20-1 to TRBJ2-1; 7 nucleotides match TRBD2. Germline assignment: CDR1 DFQATT and CDR2 SNEGSKA (reference sequence). V was pared by 0 bases and J by 3 bases, with 5 bases of the junction left unmatched. The CDR3 spans 15 residues.

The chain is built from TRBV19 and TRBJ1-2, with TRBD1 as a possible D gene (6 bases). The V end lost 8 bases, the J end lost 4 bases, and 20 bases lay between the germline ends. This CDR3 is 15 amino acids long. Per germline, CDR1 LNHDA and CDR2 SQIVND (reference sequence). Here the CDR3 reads CASSFGGSSSYGYTF. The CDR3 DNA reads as TGTGCCAGTTCATTCGGGGGCAGTTCAAGCTATGGCTACACCTTC. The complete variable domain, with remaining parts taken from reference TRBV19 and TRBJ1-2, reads DGGITQSPKYLFRKEGQNVTLSCEQNLNHDAMYWYRQDPGQGLRLIYYSQIVNDFQKGDIAEGYSVSREKKESFPLTVTSAQKNPTAFYLCASSFGGSSSYGYTFGSGTRLTVV.

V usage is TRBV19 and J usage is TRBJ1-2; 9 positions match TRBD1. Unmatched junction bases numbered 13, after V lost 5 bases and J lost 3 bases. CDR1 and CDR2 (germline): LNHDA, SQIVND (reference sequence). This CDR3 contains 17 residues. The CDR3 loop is CASSPGTGKEYYYGYTF. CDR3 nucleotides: TGTGCCAGTAGTCCCGGGACAGGGAAGGAGTACTACTATGGCTACACCTTC.